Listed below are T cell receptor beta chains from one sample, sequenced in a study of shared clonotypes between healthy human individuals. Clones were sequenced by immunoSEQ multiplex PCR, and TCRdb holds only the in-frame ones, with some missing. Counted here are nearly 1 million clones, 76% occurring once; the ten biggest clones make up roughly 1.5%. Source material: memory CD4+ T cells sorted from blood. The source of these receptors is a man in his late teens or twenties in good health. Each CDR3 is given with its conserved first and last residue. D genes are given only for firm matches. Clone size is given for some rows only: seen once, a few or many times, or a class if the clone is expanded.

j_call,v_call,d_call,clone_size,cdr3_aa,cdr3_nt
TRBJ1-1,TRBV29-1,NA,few,CSVEGRDFDTEAFF,TGCAGCGTTGAAGGACGGGATTTCGACACTGAAGCTTTCTTT
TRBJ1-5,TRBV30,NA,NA,CAWSGGGRNQPQHF,TGTGCCTGGAGTGGGGGGGGCAGGAACCAGCCCCAGCATTTT
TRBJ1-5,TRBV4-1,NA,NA,CASSQVGQYSNQPQHF,TGCGCCAGCAGCCAAGTGGGGCAGTATAGCAATCAGCCCCAGCATTTT
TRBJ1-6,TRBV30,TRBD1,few,CAWTESYLGTGTGNSPLHF,TGTGCCTGGACCGAATCGTACTTGGGAACCGGGACAGGGAATTCACCCCTCCACTTT
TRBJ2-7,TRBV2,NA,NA,CATGRGPYEQYF,TGTGCCACCGGGAGGGGGCCCTACGAGCAGTACTTC
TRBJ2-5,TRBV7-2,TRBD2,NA,CASSLVAGVQETQYF,TGTGCCAGCAGCTTAGTGGCGGGGGTTCAGGAGACCCAGTACTTC
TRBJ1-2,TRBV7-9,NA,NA,CASSLAALNYGYTF,TGTGCCAGCAGCCTCGCCGCTCTTAACTATGGCTACACCTTC
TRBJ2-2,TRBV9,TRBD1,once,CASSSRTGQAGELFF,TGTGCCAGCAGCTCGCGGACAGGGCAAGCCGGGGAGCTGTTTTTT
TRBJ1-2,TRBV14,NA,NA,CASSLDLTSYGYTF,TGTGCCAGCAGCCTAGATCTCACCAGCTATGGCTACACCTTC
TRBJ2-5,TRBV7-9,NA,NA,CASSFTETQYF,TGTGCCAGCAGCTTCACCGAGACCCAGTACTTC
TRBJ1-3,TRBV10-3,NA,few,CAIRKAGTALSGNTIYF,TGTGCCATCAGAAAAGCTGGGACGGCTCTCTCTGGAAACACCATATATTTT
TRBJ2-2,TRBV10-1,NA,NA,CASSTQGGTGELFF,TGCGCCAGCAGTACGCAGGGGGGAACCGGGGAGCTGTTTTTT
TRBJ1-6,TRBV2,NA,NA,CASNEVGGRLVNSPLHF,TGTGCCAGCAACGAAGTGGGCGGACGGTTAGTCAATTCACCCCTCCACTTT
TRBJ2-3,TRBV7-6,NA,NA,CASSLARAGAQDTQYF,TGTGCCAGCAGCTTAGCGAGGGCTGGCGCACAGGATACGCAGTATTTT
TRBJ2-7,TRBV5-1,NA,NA,CASSLTDRSEQYF,TGCGCCAGCAGCCTCACGGATAGGAGCGAGCAGTACTTC
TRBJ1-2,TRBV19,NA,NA,CAAKGTSYGYTF,TGTGCCGCTAAGGGGACAAGCTATGGCTACACCTTC
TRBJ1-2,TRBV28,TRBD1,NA,CASSLEGQGGYGYTF,TGTGCCAGCAGTTTAGAAGGACAGGGCGGCTATGGCTACACCTTC
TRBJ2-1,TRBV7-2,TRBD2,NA,CASSLTSGRMDEQFF,TGTGCCAGCAGCTTAACTAGCGGGAGGATGGACGAGCAGTTCTTC
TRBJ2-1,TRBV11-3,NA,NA,CASSLGEAREQFF,TGTGCCAGCAGCTTAGGTGAAGCCCGTGAGCAGTTCTTC
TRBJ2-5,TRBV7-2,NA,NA,CASSSPGLGARGTQYF,TGTGCCAGCAGCTCACCGGGACTGGGTGCGAGAGGGACCCAGTACTTC
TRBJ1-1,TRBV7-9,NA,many,CASSLMNTEAFF,TGTGCCAGCAGCTTAATGAACACTGAAGCTTTCTTT
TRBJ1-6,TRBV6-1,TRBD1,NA,CASSLQGAPSPLHF,TGTGCCAGCAGTTTACAGGGGGCGCCCTCACCCCTCCACTTT